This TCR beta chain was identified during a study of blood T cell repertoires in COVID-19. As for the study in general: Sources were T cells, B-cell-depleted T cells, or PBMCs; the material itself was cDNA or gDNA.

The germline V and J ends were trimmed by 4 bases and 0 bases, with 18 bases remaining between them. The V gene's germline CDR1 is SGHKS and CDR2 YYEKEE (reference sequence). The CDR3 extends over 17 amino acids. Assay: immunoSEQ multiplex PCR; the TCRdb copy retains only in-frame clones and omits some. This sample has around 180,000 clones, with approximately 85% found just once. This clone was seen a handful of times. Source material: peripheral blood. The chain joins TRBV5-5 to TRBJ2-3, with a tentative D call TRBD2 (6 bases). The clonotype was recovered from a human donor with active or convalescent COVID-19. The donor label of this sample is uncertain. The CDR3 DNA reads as TGTGCCAGCAGCGCCGGACGGGGTGGGGGGAGCACAGATACGCAGTATTTT. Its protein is CASSAGRGGGSTDTQYF.